The entry below gives a single T cell receptor beta chain sequence along with its context. Its cognate antigen is unknown. Researchers used 5'RACE with constant-segment primers to make TCR alpha and TCR beta cDNA libraries that carry sample barcodes and UMIs. TCRdb reanalysed the 5' RACE reads using MiXCR and keeps one entry per CDR3 protein. Here the sample spans approximately 300,000 distinct CDR3 sequences, less than 9.5% being singletons. This sample stems from a study of T-cell memory formation after mild COVID-19. Whole-study context: There were largely donor-specific TCR clusters. Study-wide findings and caveats: Contracting clones from day 15 to 85 showed balanced CD4/CD8; later expanders favored CD4+. Pre-infection memory harbored some responding clones, suggesting cross-reactive memory joined.

What was sequenced was PBMCs or a T cell subset sorted from them (not recorded which). The sequence derives from a man aged 18 to 29 who had mild COVID-19 (a few samples of this study predate the infection). Cell type and time point are not known.

CDR3 coding DNA: TGTGCCAGCAGCTTTTCGGGCAGGGGGCAGGCTAACTATGGCTACACCTTC. Translating it yields CASSFSGRGQANYGYTF. V gene TRBV7-8 combines with J gene TRBJ1-2, with 8 nucleotides matching TRBD1. The germline V gene has CDR1 SGHVS and CDR2 FQNEAQ. This CDR3 spans 17 amino acids. The V gene end was trimmed by 3 bases and the J gene end by 0 bases; junction bases not matched to a gene: 9.